These T cell receptor beta chains were read from a single sample in a study of blood T cell repertoires in COVID-19. Sequencing used immunoSEQ multiplex PCR; TCRdb keeps in-frame clones, though not all of them. The table lists some 90,000 clones, roughly 80% of them singletons. Sequencing was performed on peripheral blood. Source of these receptors: a man aged 60 to 69 with acute or convalescent COVID-19. Both conserved end residues are part of each CDR3. The D gene is left open where the match is weak. A clone size is listed for some rows: how often the clone was seen (once, few, many), or a class if it is expanded.

TRBV29-1	-	-	13	TRBJ2-3	CSVEYGAIDTQYF	TGCAGCGTTGAATATGGGGCTATTGATACGCAGTATTTT
TRBV5-8	-	-	13	TRBJ1-3	CASSTGNGNTIYF	TGTGCCAGCAGCACAGGGAATGGAAACACCATATATTTT
TRBV6-5	TRBD2	-	14	TRBJ2-5	CASRPGLAGQTQYF	TGTGCCAGCAGGCCGGGGCTAGCGGGACAGACCCAGTACTTC
TRBV4-2	-	few	14	TRBJ2-3	CASSQVSGTDTQYF	TGTGCCAGCAGCCAAGTTAGCGGCACAGATACGCAGTATTTT
TRBV9	TRBD1	-	13	TRBJ1-1	CASSVEGDRAAFF	TGTGCCAGCAGCGTAGAGGGGGACAGGGCTGCTTTCTTT
TRBV28	TRBD1	-	16	TRBJ2-3	CASSRSGRRGTDTQYF	TGTGCCAGCAGCCGATCAGGTCGCAGGGGGACAGATACGCAGTATTTT
TRBV6-5	TRBD1	-	13	TRBJ1-2	CASSRTGGSGYTF	TGTGCCAGCAGCCGAACAGGGGGCAGTGGCTACACCTTC
TRBV11-1	-	-	13	TRBJ1-2	CASSLARGYGYTF	TGTGCCAGCAGCTTAGCCAGGGGTTACGGCTACACCTTC
TRBV28	TRBD2	-	15	TRBJ2-7	CASSVLAGALYEQYF	TGTGCCAGCAGTGTACTAGCGGGAGCCCTCTACGAGCAGTACTTC
TRBV19	-	-	16	TRBJ1-6	CASRPEGSGYNSPLHF	TGTGCCAGTAGACCGGAGGGGAGCGGCTATAATTCACCCCTCCACTTT
TRBV24-1	-	few	16	TRBJ2-1	CATSDAGAHSYNEQFF	TGTGCCACCAGTGACGCGGGGGCCCACTCCTACAATGAGCAGTTCTTC
TRBV9	TRBD1	-	15	TRBJ2-7	CASSQGQGVSYEQYF	TGTGCCAGCAGCCAAGGACAGGGGGTCTCCTACGAGCAGTACTTC
TRBV20-1	-	-	11	TRBJ2-5	CSASIKETQYF	TGCAGTGCATCCATCAAAGAGACCCAGTACTTC
TRBV19	TRBD2	once	14	TRBJ2-7	CASSRRGGAYEQYF	TGTGCCAGTAGTCGACGCGGGGGAGCTTACGAGCAGTACTTC
TRBV15	TRBD1	-	18	TRBJ2-1	CATSREGQGASSYNEQFF	TGTGCCACCAGCAGAGAAGGACAGGGAGCTAGCTCCTACAATGAGCAGTTCTTC
TRBV29-1	-	few	11	TRBJ1-1	CSIAGGTEAFF	TGCAGCATAGCGGGGGGCACTGAAGCTTTCTTT
TRBV20-1	TRBD2	-	14	TRBJ2-1	CSASRTSGYGEQFF	TGCAGTGCTAGTAGGACTAGCGGATACGGGGAGCAGTTCTTC
TRBV11-3	-	-	16	TRBJ2-1	CASSLTVPSLYNEQFF	TGTGCCAGCAGCTTAACGGTACCTTCCCTTTACAATGAGCAGTTCTTC
TRBV7-2	TRBD1	-	15	TRBJ1-5	CASSPGTGGREPQHF	TGTGCCAGCAGCCCCGGGACAGGGGGTAGGGAGCCCCAGCATTTT
TRBV2	TRBD1	-	15	TRBJ1-4	CASSATGVTNEKLFF	TGTGCCAGCAGTGCTACAGGGGTAACTAATGAAAAACTGTTTTTT
TRBV19	TRBD1	few	16	TRBJ2-2	CASSVGQGSGTGELFF	TGTGCCAGTAGTGTCGGACAGGGTTCGGGCACCGGGGAGCTGTTTTTT
TRBV19	-	-	12	TRBJ1-5	CASSGVNQPQHF	TGTGCCAGTAGCGGGGTCAATCAGCCCCAGCATTTT
TRBV15	-	-	15	TRBJ2-5	CATSRSRGSGETQYF	TGTGCCACCAGCAGAAGCAGGGGCAGCGGAGAGACCCAGTACTTC
TRBV11-3	TRBD1	-	14	TRBJ1-4	CASSRDRLGEKLFF	TGTGCCAGCAGCCGGGACAGGCTGGGTGAAAAACTGTTTTTT
TRBV14	TRBD1	-	16	TRBJ1-2	CASSQDQGARNYGYTF	TGTGCCAGCAGCCAAGATCAGGGGGCCAGAAACTATGGCTACACCTTC
TRBV10-3	TRBD1	-	17	TRBJ2-6	CAISDWTGGSGANVLTF	TGTGCCATCAGTGATTGGACAGGGGGCTCCGGGGCCAACGTCCTGACTTTC
TRBV28	TRBD2	-	15	TRBJ2-6	CASSRGGAGANVLTF	TGTGCCAGCAGTCGGGGGGGCGCCGGGGCCAACGTCCTGACTTTC
TRBV10-1	-	few	15	TRBJ2-7	CASSGGRLGSYEQYF	TGCGCCAGCAGTGGAGGTCGGTTGGGCTCCTACGAGCAGTACTTC
TRBV7-2	TRBD1	few	16	TRBJ1-5	CASSLVGQVSNQPQHF	TGTGCCAGCAGCTTAGTAGGACAGGTTTCTAATCAGCCCCAGCATTTT
TRBV7-8	-	once	16	TRBJ2-2	CASSLDPERGTGELFF	TGTGCCAGCAGCTTAGATCCGGAAAGGGGCACCGGGGAGCTGTTTTTT
TRBV4-2	-	-	18	TRBJ2-7	CASSQDAMTGMSSYEQYF	TGTGCCAGCAGCCAAGATGCGATGACGGGAATGAGCTCCTACGAGCAGTACTTC
TRBV3-1/TRBV3-2	TRBD2	-	14	TRBJ2-7	CASSQSLANYEQYF	TGTGCCAGCAGCCAATCACTAGCGAACTACGAGCAGTACTTC
TRBV7-2	TRBD2	-	16	TRBJ2-3	CASSLGGLASGDTQYF	TGTGCCAGCAGCTTAGGAGGACTAGCTTCCGGGGATACGCAGTATTTT
TRBV3-1/TRBV3-2	TRBD1	-	14	TRBJ1-5	CASSQRAGGQPQHF	TGTGCCAGCAGCCAAAGGGCAGGGGGCCAGCCCCAGCATTTT
TRBV28	-	-	13	TRBJ2-3	CASSPNPVNTQYF	TGTGCCAGCAGCCCTAACCCGGTAAATACGCAGTATTTT
TRBV5-1	TRBD1	-	15	TRBJ1-6	CASSKTGQVGSPLHF	TGCGCCAGCAGCAAGACAGGGCAGGTGGGTTCACCCCTCCACTTT
TRBV7-8	TRBD1	few	15	TRBJ1-5	CASSPDRGPNQPQHF	TGTGCCAGCAGCCCGGACAGGGGACCCAATCAGCCCCAGCATTTT
TRBV6-2/TRBV6-3	TRBD2	few	16	TRBJ2-2	CASSTPAGENTGELFF	TGTGCCAGCAGTACCCCAGCGGGGGAGAACACCGGGGAGCTGTTTTTT
TRBV18	-	-	14	TRBJ1-1	CASSQQGSDTEAFF	TGTGCCAGCTCACAACAGGGAAGTGACACTGAAGCTTTCTTT
TRBV5-1	TRBD1	-	14	TRBJ1-5	CASSLGGGAEPQHF	TGCGCCAGCAGCTTGGGAGGGGGCGCGGAGCCCCAGCATTTT
TRBV5-1	-	-	16	TRBJ2-7	CASSLGRGPGSYEQYF	TGCGCCAGCAGCTTAGGCAGGGGTCCAGGTTCCTACGAGCAGTACTTC
TRBV13	-	-	13	TRBJ2-5	CASSLVAGETQYF	TGTGCCAGCAGCTTAGTTGCGGGGGAGACCCAGTACTTC
TRBV7-8	-	-	15	TRBJ1-5	CASSLTGQSNQPQHF	TGTGCCAGCAGCCTAACCGGACAGTCCAATCAGCCCCAGCATTTT
TRBV7-2	-	few	15	TRBJ1-1	CASSLGWSGATEAFF	TGTGCCAGCAGCTTAGGATGGTCAGGTGCGACTGAAGCTTTCTTT
TRBV5-6	TRBD1	-	16	TRBJ2-2	CASSLVRDRTTGELFF	TGTGCCAGCAGCTTGGTCCGGGACAGGACAACCGGGGAGCTGTTTTTT
TRBV7-2	-	-	12	TRBJ2-7	CASSLNRVEQYF	TGTGCCAGCAGCTTAAACAGGGTCGAGCAGTACTTC
TRBV19	TRBD1	-	15	TRBJ1-2	CASSTGQGGPDRYTF	TGTGCCAGTAGTACCGGACAGGGAGGGCCTGATCGCTACACCTTC
TRBV5-4	TRBD2	-	18	TRBJ2-3	CASSFRGTSGGRTDTQYF	TGTGCCAGCAGCTTCCGGGGGACTAGCGGGGGCCGCACAGATACGCAGTATTTT
TRBV5-6	TRBD2	-	17	TRBJ2-5	CASSLIGLAGAQETQYF	TGTGCCAGCAGCTTGATTGGCCTAGCGGGAGCCCAAGAGACCCAGTACTTC
TRBV9	-	-	13	TRBJ2-7	CASSAQGRGEQYF	TGTGCCAGCAGCGCACAGGGTAGGGGCGAGCAGTACTTC